This T cell receptor beta chain originates from a study of blood T cell repertoires in COVID-19. Study in general: COVID-19 samples collected from the United States, Italy and Spain covered acute and convalescent phases. Sources were T cells, B-cell-depleted T cells, or PBMCs; the material itself was cDNA or gDNA.

V lost 3 bases and J lost 2, with 14 bases in between. Germline assignment: CDR1 MNHEY and CDR2 SMNVEV (reference sequence). The CDR3 runs 15 residues. Per the authors' pipeline: From reference gene primer amplification, estimates of nucleated cell counts were derived. Libraries were prepared by immunoSEQ multiplex PCR; TCRdb keeps only in-frame clonotypes and omits some of them. V and J calls and clone size are those listed in that table; D and trimming were worked out from the DNA. The table includes 30,000 to 40,000 clones, around 90% detected once. The sequenced sample consisted of peripheral blood. J is TRBJ2-7 and V is TRBV27, with a weak D call TRBD2 (6 bases). This TCR was sampled from a man in his 60s with acute or convalescent COVID-19. The DNA for the CDR3 is TGTGCCAGCAGTTTGGGAGGACTGGGGACCTACGAGCAGTACTTC. Protein: CASSLGGLGTYEQYF.